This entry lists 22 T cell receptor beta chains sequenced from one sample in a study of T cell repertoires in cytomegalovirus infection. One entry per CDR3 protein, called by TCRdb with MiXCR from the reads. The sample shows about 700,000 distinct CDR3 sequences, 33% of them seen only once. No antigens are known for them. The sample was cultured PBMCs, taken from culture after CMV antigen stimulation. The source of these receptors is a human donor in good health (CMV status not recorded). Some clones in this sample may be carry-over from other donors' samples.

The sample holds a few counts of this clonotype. The CDR3 sequence is CASSLVGRDDTQYF. The CDR3 DNA sequence: TGTGCCAGCAGCTTAGTCGGCAGGGATGATACGCAGTATTTT. The chain couples TRBV11-2 to TRBJ2-3, with D possibly being TRBD1 (5 bases). From germline, CDR1 is SGHAT and CDR2 FQNNGV. V was trimmed by 1 base and J by 6 bases, leaving 11 bases between them. This CDR3 is 14 amino acids long.

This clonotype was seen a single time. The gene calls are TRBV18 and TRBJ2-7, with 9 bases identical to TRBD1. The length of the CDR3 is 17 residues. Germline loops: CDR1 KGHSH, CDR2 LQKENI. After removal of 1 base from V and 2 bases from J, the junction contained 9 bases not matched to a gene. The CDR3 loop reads CASSPLAGTGIPYEQYF. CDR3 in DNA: TGTGCCAGCTCACCACTAGCCGGGACAGGGATTCCCTACGAGCAGTACTTC.

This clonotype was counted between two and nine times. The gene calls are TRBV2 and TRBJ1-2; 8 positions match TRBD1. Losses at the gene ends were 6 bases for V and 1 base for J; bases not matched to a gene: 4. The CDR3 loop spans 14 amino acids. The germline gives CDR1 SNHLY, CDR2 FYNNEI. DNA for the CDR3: TGTGCCAGCAGAGCGGACAGGGATAACTATGGCTACACCTTC. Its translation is CASRADRDNYGYTF.

CDR3 sequence reads: CASRAGGGYTF. CDR3 DNA sequence: TGTGCCAGCAGGGCAGGGGGCGGCTACACCTTC. The chain couples TRBV6-9 to TRBJ1-2, with 8 bases that match TRBD1. The CDR3 covers 11 residues. The junction had 2 bases not matched to a gene; V was cut back by 6 bases and J by 8 bases. Germline values: CDR1 MNHGY, CDR2 SVAAGI.

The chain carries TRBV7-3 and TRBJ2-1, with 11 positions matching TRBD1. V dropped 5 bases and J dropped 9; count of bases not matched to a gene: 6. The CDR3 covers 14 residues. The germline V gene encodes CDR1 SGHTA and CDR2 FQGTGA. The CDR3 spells CASSPGTGGREQFF. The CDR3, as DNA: TGTGCCAGCAGCCCAGGGACAGGGGGACGTGAGCAGTTCTTC.

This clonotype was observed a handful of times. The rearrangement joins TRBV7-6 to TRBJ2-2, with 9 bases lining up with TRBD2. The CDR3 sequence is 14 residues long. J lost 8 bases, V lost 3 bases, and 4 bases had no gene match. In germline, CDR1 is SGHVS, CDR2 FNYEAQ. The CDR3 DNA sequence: TGTGCCAGCAGCTTCAGCGGGGGGCTGGGGGAGCTGTTTTTT. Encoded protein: CASSFSGGLGELFF.

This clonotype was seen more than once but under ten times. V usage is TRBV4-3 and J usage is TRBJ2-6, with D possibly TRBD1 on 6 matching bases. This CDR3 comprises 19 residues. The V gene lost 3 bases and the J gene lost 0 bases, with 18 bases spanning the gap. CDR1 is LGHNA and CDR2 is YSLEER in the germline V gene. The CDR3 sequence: CASSHPTGTPLSGANVLTF. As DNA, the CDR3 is TGCGCCAGCAGCCACCCCACAGGGACGCCCCTCTCTGGGGCCAACGTCCTGACTTTC.

The CDR3 DNA is TGTGCCAGTAGTTCGGACGGGACAACGGATCAGCCCCAGCATTTT. Protein: CASSSDGTTDQPQHF. V gene TRBV19 combines with J gene TRBJ1-5, with a tentative D call TRBD1 (6 bases). This CDR3 is 15 amino acids long. Trimming stripped 5 bases from V and 5 bases from J, with 16 bases between. Germline V CDR1 and CDR2: LNHDA, SQIVND (reference sequence).

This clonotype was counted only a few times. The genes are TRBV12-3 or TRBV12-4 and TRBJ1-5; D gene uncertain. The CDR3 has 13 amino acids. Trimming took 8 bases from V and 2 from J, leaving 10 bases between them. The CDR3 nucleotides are TGTGCCAGCGCGGTATGGGGCAATCAGCCCCAGCATTTT. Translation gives CASAVWGNQPQHF.

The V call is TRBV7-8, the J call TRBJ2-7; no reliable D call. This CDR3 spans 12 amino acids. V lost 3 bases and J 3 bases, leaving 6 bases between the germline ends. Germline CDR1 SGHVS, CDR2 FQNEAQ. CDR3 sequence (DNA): TGTGCCAGCAGCTTTAACAGCTACGAGCAGTACTTC. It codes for CASSFNSYEQYF.

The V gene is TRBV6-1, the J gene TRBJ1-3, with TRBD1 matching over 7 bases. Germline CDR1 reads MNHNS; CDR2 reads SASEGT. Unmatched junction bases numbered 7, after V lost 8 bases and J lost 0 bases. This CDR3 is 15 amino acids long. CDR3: CASAKRDSSGNTIYF. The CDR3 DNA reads TGTGCCAGCGCAAAAAGGGACAGCTCTGGAAACACCATATATTTT.

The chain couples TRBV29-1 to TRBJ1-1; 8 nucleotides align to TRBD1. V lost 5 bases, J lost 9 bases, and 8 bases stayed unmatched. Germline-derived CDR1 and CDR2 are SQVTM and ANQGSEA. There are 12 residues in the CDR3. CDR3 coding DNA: TGCAGCGTTCACGGACAGGGATTAAAAGCTTTCTTT. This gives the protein CSVHGQGLKAFF.

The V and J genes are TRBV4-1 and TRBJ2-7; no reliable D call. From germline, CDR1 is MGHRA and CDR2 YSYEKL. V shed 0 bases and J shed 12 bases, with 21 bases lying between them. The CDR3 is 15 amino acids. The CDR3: CASSQEINSFSSRYF. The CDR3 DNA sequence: TGCGCCAGCAGCCAAGAGATCAACTCCTTTTCCTCCCGGTACTTC.

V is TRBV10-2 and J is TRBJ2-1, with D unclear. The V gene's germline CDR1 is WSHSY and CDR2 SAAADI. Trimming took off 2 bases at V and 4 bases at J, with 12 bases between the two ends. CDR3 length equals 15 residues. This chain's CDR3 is CASSEPTLNYNEQFF. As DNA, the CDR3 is TGCGCCAGCAGTGAGCCGACCCTTAATTACAATGAGCAGTTCTTC.

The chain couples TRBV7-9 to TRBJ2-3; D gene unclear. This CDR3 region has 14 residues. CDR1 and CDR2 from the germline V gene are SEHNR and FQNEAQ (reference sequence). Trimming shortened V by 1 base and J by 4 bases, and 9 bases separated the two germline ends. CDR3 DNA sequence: TGTGCCAGCAGCTTAGTCCCAAAGGCAGATACGCAGTATTTT. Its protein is CASSLVPKADTQYF.

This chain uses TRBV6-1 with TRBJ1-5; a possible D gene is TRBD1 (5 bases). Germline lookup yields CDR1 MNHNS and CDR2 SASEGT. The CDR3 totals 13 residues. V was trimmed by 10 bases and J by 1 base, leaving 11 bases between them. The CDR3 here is CATCQGSNQPQHF. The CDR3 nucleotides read TGTGCCACGTGCCAGGGAAGCAATCAGCCCCAGCATTTT.

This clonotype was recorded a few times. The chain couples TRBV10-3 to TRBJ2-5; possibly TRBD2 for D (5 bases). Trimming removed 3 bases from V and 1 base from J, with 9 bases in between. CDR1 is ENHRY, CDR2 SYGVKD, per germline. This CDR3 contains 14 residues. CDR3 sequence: CAISDERTQETQYF. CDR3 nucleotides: TGTGCCATCAGTGACGAGCGGACCCAAGAGACCCAGTACTTC.

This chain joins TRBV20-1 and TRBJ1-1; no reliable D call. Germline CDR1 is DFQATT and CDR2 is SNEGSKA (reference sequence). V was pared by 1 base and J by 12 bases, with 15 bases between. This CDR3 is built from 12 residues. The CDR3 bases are TGCAGTGCTAGAGCCTTCGGTTTTAGTACTTTCTTT. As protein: CSARAFGFSTFF.

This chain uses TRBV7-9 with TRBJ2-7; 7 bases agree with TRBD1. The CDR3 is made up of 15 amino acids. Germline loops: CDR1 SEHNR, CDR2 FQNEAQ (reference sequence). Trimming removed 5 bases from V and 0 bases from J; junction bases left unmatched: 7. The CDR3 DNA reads TGTGCCAGCAGCCCCCACAGGGGAAGCTCCTACGAGCAGTACTTC. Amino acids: CASSPHRGSSYEQYF.

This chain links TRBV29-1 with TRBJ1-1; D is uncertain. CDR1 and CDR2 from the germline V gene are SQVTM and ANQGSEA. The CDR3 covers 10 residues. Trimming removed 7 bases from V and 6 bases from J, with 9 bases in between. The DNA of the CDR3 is TGCAGCGCAGGAATATCTGAAGCTTTCTTT. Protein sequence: CSAGISEAFF.

The CDR3 reads CASSLQRSNEQYF. The CDR3 DNA is TGTGCCAGCAGCTTACAGCGTAGCAACGAGCAGTACTTC. V usage is TRBV7-2 and J usage is TRBJ2-7; D remains unclear. This CDR3 has 13 residues. The ends were cut back, 2 bases at V and 5 bases at J, with 10 bases in the middle. CDR1 and CDR2 from the germline V gene are SGHTA and FQGNSA.

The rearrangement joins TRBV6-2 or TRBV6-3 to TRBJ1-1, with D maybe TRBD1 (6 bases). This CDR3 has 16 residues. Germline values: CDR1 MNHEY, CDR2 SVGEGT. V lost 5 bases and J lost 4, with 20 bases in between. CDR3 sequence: CASSQGAGQGSTEAFF. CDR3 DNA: TGTGCCAGCAGTCAAGGGGCAGGTCAGGGGAGCACTGAAGCTTTCTTT.